The T cell receptor beta chain under discussion was sequenced for a study of naive and memory T cell subsets. An equimolar mix of two oligonucleotides served as the beta constant-region primer for TRBC1 and TRBC2. Ligated cDNA was amplified by four rounds of PCR with nested alpha and beta constant-region primers and SP2. TCRdb re-called the UMI-ligation and nested PCR reads through MiXCR, storing one row per CDR3 protein. The profile shows more than 120,000 distinct CDR3 sequences, approximately 20% of them singletons. Cells stained for CD3, CD4, CD8, CD45RA and CD27 were sorted into four subsets. Broader study findings: Naive repertoires, especially CD8, held a few larger clonotypes, possibly memory cells re-expressing CD45RA.

Per the germline V gene, CDR1 is MNHEY and CDR2 is SMNVEV (reference sequence). The CDR3 covers 13 residues. Losses at the gene ends were 5 bases for V and 4 bases for J; bases not matched to a gene: 3. Remarks on this clonotype: Its specificity is not known.

This chain joins TRBV27 and TRBJ2-7; 9 nucleotides agree with TRBD1. The sequence derives from a human donor in good health. The specimen was naive CD8+ T cells from blood. The CDR3 DNA follows: TGTGCCAGCAGTAACGACAGGGGGTACGAGCAGTACTTC. Its protein is CASSNDRGYEQYF.